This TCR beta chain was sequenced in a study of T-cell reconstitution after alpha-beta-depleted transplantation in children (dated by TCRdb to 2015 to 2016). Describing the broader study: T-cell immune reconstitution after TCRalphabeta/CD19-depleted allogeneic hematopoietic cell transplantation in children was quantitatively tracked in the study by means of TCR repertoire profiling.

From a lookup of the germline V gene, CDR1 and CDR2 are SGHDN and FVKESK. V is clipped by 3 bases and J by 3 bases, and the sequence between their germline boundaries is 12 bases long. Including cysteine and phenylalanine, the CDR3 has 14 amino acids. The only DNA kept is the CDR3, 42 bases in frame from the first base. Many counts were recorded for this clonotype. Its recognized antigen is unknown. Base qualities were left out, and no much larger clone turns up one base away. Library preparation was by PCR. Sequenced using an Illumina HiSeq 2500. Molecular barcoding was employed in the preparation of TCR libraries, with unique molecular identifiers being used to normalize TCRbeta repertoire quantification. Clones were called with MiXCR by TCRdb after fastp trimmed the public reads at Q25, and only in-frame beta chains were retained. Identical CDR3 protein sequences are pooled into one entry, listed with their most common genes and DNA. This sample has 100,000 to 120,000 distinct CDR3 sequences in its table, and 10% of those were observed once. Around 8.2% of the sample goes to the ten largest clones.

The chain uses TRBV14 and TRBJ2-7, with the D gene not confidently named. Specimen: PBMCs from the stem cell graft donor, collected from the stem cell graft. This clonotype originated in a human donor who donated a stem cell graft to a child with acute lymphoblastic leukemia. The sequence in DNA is TGTGCCAGCAGCCAGGGCAAAGTTTACTACGAGCAGTACTTC. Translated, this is CASSQGKVYYEQYF.